This TCR beta chain was documented in a study of regulatory T cells in long-lasting Graves disease. Regarding time point: newly diagnosed GD, antithyroid drugs for less than 3 months. PBMCs were the source of the RNA used for TCR sequencing. On this clonotype itself: The junction differs from germline at one of its ends, possibly a read error.

Both iRepertoire HTBI primers and Arm-PCR of CDR3 regions were used to build the TCR beta libraries. From the multiplex PCR reads, TCRdb called clonotypes with MiXCR, one entry per CDR3 protein. The profile covers 400,000 to 500,000 distinct CDR3 sequences, with about 15% appearing a single time and approximately 7.8% taken by the ten largest. This CDR3 has 13 amino acids. The germline CDR1 and CDR2 sequences are SEHNR and FQNEAQ (reference sequence). These same records also appear under a second study, on T cells in Graves' hyperthyroidism and ophthalmopathy. That study reports: Primed by the HTBI set, a first-round RT-PCR was run on the TCR CDR3. The model predicted ophthalmopathy a median around seven months before onset.

This material consisted of peripheral blood mononuclear cells (PBMCs), taken at new diagnosis, from a patient treated with antithyroid drugs. The chain recombines TRBV7-9 with TRBJ2-3; D remains ambiguous. This TCR was sampled from a woman between 40 and 55 years old with Graves disease. CDR3 residues: CVSSFPSADTQYF. The CDR3 DNA reads TGTGTCAGCAGCTTCCCGTCCGCAGATACGCAGTATTTT.